The next 9 T cell receptor beta chains were all read from a single sample in a study of blood T cell repertoires in COVID-19. Sequenced by immunoSEQ multiplex PCR; TCRdb stores in-frame clones only, minus some. There are nearly 45,000 clones in the sample; 84% occur only once, and about 40% lies in the top ten. Sequencing was performed on peripheral blood. These receptors originate from a human donor in a cohort sampled during active COVID-19.

This clone was detected once. J is TRBJ2-2 and V is TRBV7-2, with D unclear. The CDR3 has 13 residues. CDR1 is SGHTA, CDR2 FQGNSA, per germline. The germline V and J ends were trimmed by 5 bases and 7 bases, with 11 bases remaining between them. In DNA, the CDR3 is TGTGCCAGCAGCCCGCGCACGAACGGGGAGCTGTTTTTT. This gives the protein CASSPRTNGELFF.

This clone was seen more than once but under ten times. V and J are TRBV18 and TRBJ1-5; 9 bases match TRBD1. Trimming cost V 3 bases and J 11 bases; bases outside gene matches: 8. This CDR3 has 14 residues. Germline V gene data show CDR1 as KGHSH and CDR2 as LQKENI. This CDR3 reads CASSPADRGTTQHF. CDR3 bases: TGTGCCAGCTCACCGGCGGACAGGGGCACGACCCAGCATTTT.

The table lists this clone with a few counts. The chain joins TRBV11-2 to TRBJ1-1, with 7 nucleotides matching TRBD1. Germline CDR1 and CDR2: SGHAT and FQNNGV. The CDR3 extends over 12 amino acids. Unmatched junction bases numbered 8, after V lost 5 bases and J lost 11 bases. The DNA of the CDR3 is TGTGCCAGCAGCCTCGGACAGGCCGGGGCTTTCTTT. Amino acid sequence: CASSLGQAGAFF.

V and J are TRBV21-1 and TRBJ2-1; the table names TRBD1, a call not compared with the DNA. TRBV21-1 represents a pseudogene. This CDR3 spans 18 amino acids. The CDR3 nucleotides are TGTGCCAGCAGCAAAGGAGAGCGGACAGGGGGCGCCTACAATGAGCAGTTCTTC. Protein: CASSKGERTGGAYNEQFF.

The gene calls are TRBV29-1 and TRBJ2-5; D is possibly TRBD1 (5 bases). V was trimmed by 3 bases and J by 5 bases, leaving 19 bases between them. CDR1 is SQVTM, CDR2 ANQGSEA, per germline. The CDR3 is made up of 15 amino acids. As DNA, the CDR3 is TGCAGCGTTGATAGTCGGATGGCAGGGCAGGAGACCCAGTACTTC. Translation: CSVDSRMAGQETQYF.

The gene calls are TRBV11-2 and TRBJ2-5; D not resolved. In germline, CDR1 is SGHAT, CDR2 FQNNGV. Trimming cost V 3 bases and J 2 bases, with 10 bases left between them. The CDR3 is made up of 14 amino acids. The CDR3 region is CASSFTDKQETQYF. The CDR3 region has the DNA TGTGCCAGCAGCTTTACCGACAAGCAAGAGACCCAGTACTTC.

The CDR3 is CASSEGQGTGANVLTF. CDR3 sequence (DNA): TGTGCCAGCAGTGAGGGACAGGGGACTGGGGCCAACGTCCTGACTTTC. V is TRBV27 and J is TRBJ2-6; 10 bases agree with TRBD1. The V and J ends lost 5 bases and 2 bases, in that order; junction bases with no gene match: 3. The CDR3 contains 16 residues. Germline V lookup: CDR1 MNHEY, CDR2 SMNVEV (reference sequence).

V and J are TRBV4-1 and TRBJ1-3; 9 bases fit TRBD1. The CDR3 sequence is 16 residues long. The ends lost 4 bases at V and 4 bases at J; junction bases unmatched: 8. The V gene's germline CDR1 is MGHRA and CDR2 YSYEKL. CDR3 in DNA: TGCGCCAGCAGCCTAGGGACAGGGAGAGCCGGAAACACCATATATTTT. This encodes CASSLGTGRAGNTIYF.

The V gene is TRBV20-1, the J gene TRBJ1-1, with D perhaps matching TRBD1 (5 bases). V was cut by 3 bases and J by 1 base, with 9 bases left in between. The CDR3 totals 13 residues. The V gene's germline CDR1 is DFQATT and CDR2 SNEGSKA (reference sequence). CDR3 protein: CSASRQGNTEAFF. CDR3 DNA sequence: TGCAGTGCTAGTAGGCAGGGGAACACTGAAGCTTTCTTT.